This T cell receptor beta chain was captured by sequencing in a study of shared clonotypes between healthy human individuals. Study results and limitations: On the whole, naive subsets had larger estimated richness than memory subsets had. The generation probabilities recorded for non-shared clonotypes fell below those of clonotypes shared by all four donors.

Remarks on this clone: Its antigen is not identified.

From CD4+ cells came CD45RA+ naive and CD45RA-negative memory subsets. Sorted subsets were amplified in replicate PCRs using approximately 0.2 ug DNA, approximately 30,000 T cell genomes. Method: immunoSEQ multiplex PCR; TCRdb's copy keeps in-frame clones and lacks some. The table includes roughly 500,000 clones, about 95% detected once. This clonotype was obtained from a woman in her thirties in good health. What was sequenced was naive CD4+ T cells sorted from blood. Subset defined: CD45RA+ positively selected.

The CDR3 DNA sequence: TGCGCCAGCAGCGCCCTAGCGGGAGTAGGCAATGAGCAGTTCTTC. This gives the protein CASSALAGVGNEQFF. The J gene is TRBJ2-1, the V gene TRBV5-1, with 10 bases fitting TRBD2. The CDR3 extends over 15 amino acids. Germline assignment: CDR1 SGHRS and CDR2 YFSETQ. The J segment lost 6 bases and the V segment lost 4 bases, leaving 7 bases of the junction unmatched.